Listed below are T cell receptor beta chains from one sample, sequenced in a study of CD8 T cells in Susac syndrome. TCRdb re-derived calls from the immunoSEQ multiplex PCR reads in MiXCR, one entry per CDR3 protein. The sample lists about 190,000 distinct CDR3 sequences; almost 96% were seen once. The sequencing sample was made of CD4+ T cells from PBMCs. The source is a human donor with Susac syndrome. Each CDR3 is given with its conserved first and last residue. Each record gives: D gene, J gene, clone size, V gene, CDR3 DNA, CDR3 protein. The D gene is left open where the match is weak. Expanded clones get a size class; other rows say once, few or many, or leave the size out.

>.|TRBJ2-7|.|TRBV5-4
TGTGCCAGCAGCTTGGTTCCGGGGGACTCCTACGAGCAGTACTTC
CASSLVPGDSYEQYF
>.|TRBJ2-3|.|TRBV9
TGTGCCAGCAGCGTAACCCCTTACACTAGCACAGATACGCAGTATTTT
CASSVTPYTSTDTQYF
>TRBD2|TRBJ2-7|.|TRBV28
TGTGCCAGCAGTTCAGGGACTAGCGGGGGCTACGAGCAGTACTTC
CASSSGTSGGYEQYF
>TRBD1|TRBJ1-4|.|TRBV12-3/TRBV12-4
TGTGCCAGCAGTTTCAACAGGGGGCGTTATGAAAAACTGTTTTTT
CASSFNRGRYEKLFF
>.|TRBJ2-5|.|TRBV7-2
TGTGCCAGCAGCTTAGGGGTAGGGAGGCCGGAGACCCAGTACTTC
CASSLGVGRPETQYF
>.|TRBJ1-1|.|TRBV7-9
TGTGCCAGCAGCGAAAAAGACGGGACATCGCGGATGAACACTGAAGCTTTCTTT
CASSEKDGTSRMNTEAFF
>.|TRBJ2-7|.|TRBV25-1
TGTGCCAGCAGTGACCCCACAGGGCCCATCCACGAGCAGTACTTC
CASSDPTGPIHEQYF
>.|TRBJ2-1|.|TRBV7-8
TGTGCCAGCAGCTTAAATCCAGGGACGGATACCAATGAGCAGTTCTTC
CASSLNPGTDTNEQFF
>.|TRBJ1-1|once|TRBV12-3/TRBV12-4
TGTGCCAGCAGTTTATCTACTCCGGGACACAACACTGAAGCTTTCTTT
CASSLSTPGHNTEAFF
>TRBD1|TRBJ2-4|.|TRBV19
TGTGCCAGTAGTGAGATTCCGGGACAGGGAAGCGTTCAGTACTTC
CASSEIPGQGSVQYF
>.|TRBJ2-3|.|TRBV30
TGTGCCTGGAGTCCCAACGGTGGCACAGATACGCAGTATTTT
CAWSPNGGTDTQYF
>TRBD1|TRBJ1-1|.|TRBV4-2
TGTGCCAGCAGCCAAGATCCGGGACAGGGGAGGACTGCTTTCTTT
CASSQDPGQGRTAFF
>.|TRBJ2-5|once|TRBV20-1
TGCAGTGCTACGACCCAGACCCAGTACTTC
CSATTQTQYF
>.|TRBJ1-6|.|TRBV19
TGTGCCACCTCCGACAGGAACAATTCACCCCTCCACTTT
CATSDRNNSPLHF
>.|TRBJ1-5|.|TRBV27
TGTGCCAGCAGTTTCAATCTAAATCAGCCCCAGCATTTT
CASSFNLNQPQHF
>TRBD2|TRBJ2-5|.|TRBV14
TGTGCCAGCAGCCAAGACGCCTGGACTAGATGGGGAGAGACCCAGTACTTC
CASSQDAWTRWGETQYF
>.|TRBJ2-1|.|TRBV25-1
TGTGCCAGCAGTGTGGCCAGGAGCTCCTACAATGAGCAGTTCTTC
CASSVARSSYNEQFF
>.|TRBJ1-5|.|TRBV27
TGTGCCAGCAGGTTAAGGGGGGACCTAAGCAATCAGCCCCAGCATTTT
CASRLRGDLSNQPQHF
>.|TRBJ1-1|.|TRBV3-1
TGTGCCAGCAGCCAAGATCTGGCCTCAAACACCCCACGGGCTTTCTTT
CASSQDLASNTPRAFF
>.|TRBJ1-2|.|TRBV20-1
TGCAGTGCTAGAGATCTGACAGTACTCTATGGCTACACCTTC
CSARDLTVLYGYTF
>TRBD2|TRBJ2-3|.|TRBV4-2
TGTGCCAGCAGCCCAAGCGGGGGCAGCACAGATACGCAGTATTTT
CASSPSGGSTDTQYF
>TRBD1|TRBJ1-4|.|TRBV20-1
TGCAGTGCTAGCCGACAGGGACGCGAAAAACTGTTTTTT
CSASRQGREKLFF
>TRBD1|TRBJ2-7|.|TRBV2
TGTGCCAGCAGTGAAAGACTTGGGGACAGCTCCTACGAGCAGTACTTC
CASSERLGDSSYEQYF
>TRBD2|TRBJ2-1|.|TRBV9
TGTGCCAGCAGTCGCGAAAGCGGGGGGACATACAATGAGCAGTTCTTC
CASSRESGGTYNEQFF
>TRBD2|TRBJ2-7|.|TRBV7-9
TGTGCCAGCAGCCGAATGGGTCGGGGGGACGGCGAGCAGTACTTC
CASSRMGRGDGEQYF
>.|TRBJ2-3|.|TRBV3-1
TGTGCCAGCAGCCAAGGGGGGGGCTCTGGCACAGATACGCAGTATTTT
CASSQGGGSGTDTQYF
>TRBD2|TRBJ2-7|.|TRBV6-2/TRBV6-3
TGTGCCACGGTGATGGGACTAGCCTCCTACGAGCAGTACTTC
CATVMGLASYEQYF
>.|TRBJ2-5|.|TRBV13
TGTGCCAGCAGCCGAGGTAGCGTCGGGGAACAAGAGACCCAGTACTTC
CASSRGSVGEQETQYF
>.|TRBJ2-1|.|TRBV9
TGTGCCAGCAGCCCTGGTGGAGGCGGACCCTACAATGAGCAGTTCTTC
CASSPGGGGPYNEQFF
>TRBD1|TRBJ1-2|once|TRBV6-6
TGTGCCAGCACCTGGACAGGGGTAGATGGCTACACCTTC
CASTWTGVDGYTF
>.|TRBJ2-3|.|TRBV6-2/TRBV6-3
TGTGCCAGCAGTTACCCTCAAACCACAGATACGCAGTATTTT
CASSYPQTTDTQYF
>.|TRBJ2-6|.|TRBV12-3/TRBV12-4
TGTGCCAGCAGTACCAGCTCTGGGGCCAACGTCCTGACTTTC
CASSTSSGANVLTF
>TRBD2|TRBJ2-3|.|TRBV10-3
TGTGCCATCAGTGTCGCAGCGGGGACCACAGATACGCAGTATTTT
CAISVAAGTTDTQYF
>.|TRBJ2-7|.|TRBV4-3
TGCGCCAGCAGCCAGGGAACGCACTCCTACGAGCAGTACTTC
CASSQGTHSYEQYF
>TRBD1|TRBJ1-5|.|TRBV19
TGTGCCAGTAGGACCGGACAGGGTGACTATCAGCCCCAGCATTTT
CASRTGQGDYQPQHF